Listed here are 5 T cell receptor beta chains from one sample, sequenced in a study of T cells in Graves' hyperthyroidism and ophthalmopathy. Amplification targeted TCR beta CDR3 regions from RNA transcripts. Using the HTBI primer set, a first-round RT-PCR was run on the TCR CDR3. One entry per CDR3 protein results from TCRdb running MiXCR on the multiplex PCR reads. The table has approximately 600,000 distinct CDR3 sequences, less than 25% seen once. The material sequenced was blood. Every receptor here comes from a man under 40 with Graves' ophthalmopathy.

The rearrangement uses TRBV27 and TRBJ1-5; TRBD1 is a possible D gene (5 bases). The V end was cut by 4 bases, the J end by 5 bases, with 18 bases between. CDR1 and CDR2 from the germline V gene are MNHEY and SMNVEV (reference sequence). CDR3 length: 16 residues. CDR3 DNA: TGTGCCAGCAGTTCGCTCCGGGACGGAACGTATCAGCCCCAGCATTTT. Its protein is CASSSLRDGTYQPQHF.

The rearrangement joins TRBV7-3 to TRBJ1-4; D not certain. The CDR3 length is 17 residues. V dropped 2 bases and J dropped 0 bases, with 13 bases sitting between them. The germline gives CDR1 SGHTA, CDR2 FQGTGA. CDR3 sequence (DNA): TGTGCCAGCAGCTTAGGGAGGAGAAGGGCAACTAATGAAAAACTGTTTTTT. It codes for CASSLGRRRATNEKLFF.

Concerning this clonotype itself: A read error may produce the germline difference seen at one junction end. This chain uses TRBV7-9 with TRBJ1-3, with 8 bases aligning to TRBD1. The CDR3 is 15 amino acids. Germline CDR1 is SEHNR and CDR2 is FQNEAQ (reference sequence). The CDR3 DNA sequence: TGTGCCAGCAGCCTTGACAGGGGCTCTGGAACCACCATATATTTT. Translating it yields CASSLDRGSGTTIYF.

This clonotype came up a few times. The V call is TRBV6-2 or TRBV6-3, the J call TRBJ1-2; TRBD1 matches 9 bases. V was clipped by 0 bases and J by 8 bases; unmatched bases: 4. From germline, CDR1 is MNHEY and CDR2 SVGEGT. CDR3 length: 14 residues. CDR3 DNA sequence: TGTGCCAGCAGTTACTCGGGACAGGGAGGCGGCTACACCTTC. This codes for CASSYSGQGGGYTF.

V and J are TRBV5-1 and TRBJ2-3; 7 bases map to TRBD1. Germline trimming cut 2 bases from V and 1 base from J; bases unmatched to any gene: 7. The CDR3 has 16 amino acids. Germline CDR1 reads SGHRS; CDR2 reads YFSETQ. The CDR3 spells CASSFTGVVGTDTQYF. Here the CDR3 DNA reads TGCGCCAGCAGCTTCACAGGGGTTGTCGGCACAGATACGCAGTATTTT.